The T cell receptor beta chain described here comes from a study of Graves' ophthalmopathy and Graves' hyperthyroidism. Amplification from RNA transcripts yielded the TCR beta CDR3 regions. HTBI primers were employed in first-round RT-PCR, then a second-round multiplex PCR followed. TCRdb re-called the multiplex PCR reads through MiXCR, storing one row per CDR3 protein. In the table there are about 620,000 distinct CDR3 sequences, about a fifth of which are singletons. Hyperthyroidism qualified as stable when ophthalmopathy did not develop within 18 months of follow-up. Germline V lookup: CDR1 MNHNS, CDR2 SASEGT. V gave up 3 bases and J gave up 7 bases; unmatched junction bases: 8. The CDR3 totals 14 residues.

This chain links TRBV6-1 with TRBJ1-2, with 7 bases matching TRBD1. Sequenced: peripheral blood. The receptor comes from a woman between 18 and 29 years old with stable Graves' hyperthyroidism. Some clones in this sample may be carry-over from other donors' samples. The DNA for the CDR3 is TGTGCCAGCAGTGATCAGGGGGTAGAAGCTGGCTACACCTTC. Protein: CASSDQGVEAGYTF.